This T cell receptor (beta chain) originates from a study of radiation and T cells in renal cell carcinoma. Overall study findings and caveats: Sampling covered only about 0.97 g of each tumor. In blood, top tumor clones expanded by 2 weeks, shrinking by 4. Top 100 clonotypes averaged approximately 50% in irradiated versus around 45% in nephrectomy-only tumors.

Treatment here: 15 Gy SBRT to primary tumor, nephrectomy 4 weeks later. Clear cell pathology was present in this patient's renal cell carcinoma. Germline CDR1 reads SGHDT; CDR2 reads YYEEEE. The CDR3 runs to 16 residues. V gave up 0 bases and J gave up 1 base; unmatched junction bases: 7. Only in-frame clones appear in the TCRdb table, and some are missing; sequencing was by immunoSEQ multiplex PCR. The top ten clones hold roughly 15% of a sample with about 13,000 clones, 33% of them seen once. The table lists this clone with a few counts. Its antigen remains unidentified. V usage is TRBV5-6 and J usage is TRBJ2-7, with 7 bases that match TRBD1. The TCR comes from a man aged 60-69 years with renal cell carcinoma. The sample in question was tumor tissue, obtained from a patient whose treatment included radiotherapy and nephrectomy. The CDR3 DNA sequence: TGTGCCAGCAGCTTGGCAGGACAGGTCCTATCCTACGAGCAGTACTTC. Translation gives CASSLAGQVLSYEQYF.